These 10 T cell receptor beta chains came from one sample sequenced in a study of blood T cell repertoires in COVID-19. Generated by immunoSEQ multiplex PCR, the TCRdb table keeps only in-frame clones and is missing some. The table records about 45,000 clones, 85% to 95% of them present only once. Sequencing input: peripheral blood. These receptors came from a human donor in a cohort sampled during active COVID-19.

The rearrangement uses TRBV15 and TRBJ2-7, with D possibly being TRBD1 (5 bases). From germline, CDR1 is LNHNV and CDR2 YYDKDF (reference sequence). Trimming took off 2 bases at V and 5 bases at J, with 7 bases between the two ends. The CDR3 contains 12 residues. Here the CDR3 reads CATSRQGHEQYF. CDR3 bases: TGTGCCACCAGCAGACAGGGCCACGAGCAGTACTTC.

The gene calls are TRBV24-1 and TRBJ2-5; no definite D call. V was trimmed by 4 bases and J by 1 base, leaving 18 bases between them. Germline CDR1 reads KGHDR; CDR2 reads SFDVKD. CDR3 length equals 17 residues. CDR3 DNA: TGTGCCACCAGTGAACGCCCTGCCAACGCGGCCCAAGAGACCCAGTACTTC. Its translation is CATSERPANAAQETQYF.

This CDR3 is CASSLGQDAAFF. The DNA of the CDR3 is TGTGCCAGCAGCTTAGGACAGGATGCAGCTTTCTTT. The V and J genes are TRBV11-1 and TRBJ1-1, with a possible D match to TRBD1 (6 bases). This CDR3 contains 12 residues. The ends were cut back, 1 base at V and 10 bases at J, with 10 bases in the middle. The germline gives CDR1 SGHAT, CDR2 FQDESV (reference sequence).

This clone appeared a single time. This chain uses TRBV2 with TRBJ2-7; TRBD1 aligns across 10 bases. Losses at the gene ends were 6 bases for V and 6 bases for J; bases not matched to a gene: 11. CDR3 length: 15 residues. The germline V gene encodes CDR1 SNHLY and CDR2 FYNNEI. The CDR3 coding sequence is TGTGCCAGCAGCCTGACAGGGGGCGAGTCGGGCGAGCAGTACTTC. This translates into CASSLTGGESGEQYF.

The chain has TRBV19 and TRBJ2-3; TRBD2 agrees at 8 bases. CDR3 length equals 16 residues. The V gene's germline CDR1 is LNHDA and CDR2 SQIVND (reference sequence). After removal of 2 bases from V and 2 bases from J, the junction contained 6 bases not matched to a gene. CDR3 DNA sequence: TGTGCCAGTAGTATAATGGGTAGCGGGGTCACAGATACGCAGTATTTT. Translated, it gives CASSIMGSGVTDTQYF.

The rearrangement links TRBV6-4 to TRBJ2-1, with D maybe TRBD1 (7 bases). The V gene's germline CDR1 is MRHNA and CDR2 SNTAGT. V gave up 3 bases and J gave up 10 bases, with 16 bases separating them. CDR3 length equals 14 residues. The CDR3 nucleotides read TGTGCCAGCAGTGATGGAGAGGGGGCGGGGGAGCAGTTCTTC. Amino acid sequence: CASSDGEGAGEQFF.

This chain connects TRBV15 to TRBJ1-1; D unclear. The germline V gene has CDR1 LNHNV and CDR2 YYDKDF (reference sequence). Trimming removed 5 bases at V and 1 base at J, with 11 bases between. This CDR3 region has 14 residues. This CDR3 is CATSVGRENTEAFF. In nucleotides, the CDR3 is TGTGCCACCAGCGTCGGACGGGAGAACACTGAAGCTTTCTTT.

This chain uses TRBV7-8 with TRBJ1-5, with D possibly being TRBD1 (5 bases). The CDR3 length is 14 residues. V was trimmed by 1 base and J by 7 bases, leaving 11 bases between them. Germline lookup yields CDR1 SGHVS and CDR2 FQNEAQ. The CDR3 DNA reads as TGTGCCAGCAGCTTAGTCGGGGGGACCCAGCCCCAGCATTTT. It yields the protein CASSLVGGTQPQHF.

Details on this clone: Other DNA sequences from this sample encode an identical CDR3 as well. CDR3 in DNA: TGTGCCAGCAGCTTCGGGGGTAATGAAAAACTGTTTTTT. Translation gives CASSFGGNEKLFF. The V and J genes are TRBV7-9 and TRBJ1-4; tentative D call: TRBD1 (5 bases). The ends were cut back, 3 bases at V and 4 bases at J, with 6 bases in the middle. Germline CDR1 SEHNR, CDR2 FQNEAQ (reference sequence). The CDR3 contains 13 residues.

This chain joins TRBV7-2 and TRBJ1-1; TRBD1 matches 12 bases. V lost 4 bases to trimming and J lost 7 bases; unmatched junction nucleotides: 13. The CDR3 consists of 17 residues. Germline V CDR1 and CDR2: SGHTA, FQGNSA. The CDR3: CASSSLGQGAKSGEAFF. The CDR3 DNA is TGTGCCAGCAGCTCCTTGGGACAGGGGGCAAAATCGGGTGAAGCTTTCTTT.